This TCR beta chain was sequenced for a study of Graves' ophthalmopathy and Graves' hyperthyroidism. Amplification of TCR beta CDR3 regions used RNA transcripts. The workflow started with a first-round RT-PCR run with HTBI primers and then moved on to a second-round multiplex PCR. TCRdb re-derived calls from the multiplex PCR reads in MiXCR, one entry per CDR3 protein. The top ten hold around 10% of the sample, which has around 1.1 million distinct CDR3 sequences, less than 45% seen once. V lost 2 bases, J lost 6 bases, and 10 bases lay in between. Germline CDR1 reads SGHRS; CDR2 reads YFSETQ. CDR3 size: 13 residues.

The chain has TRBV5-1 and TRBJ2-3, with D hard to call. The source is an adult man with Graves' hyperthyroidism. Sequencing used peripheral blood or thyroid tissue (not recorded which). The DNA for the CDR3 is TGCGCCAGCAGCTTTGGGGAATCGGATACGCAGTATTTT. This sequence encodes CASSFGESDTQYF.